Given below is one TCR beta chain in context. What it recognizes is unknown. The V end lost 4 bases, the J end lost 5 bases, and 23 bases lay between the germline ends. The CDR3 is 17 residues long. Germline CDR1 reads SNHLY; CDR2 reads FYNNEI. Via MiXCR, TCRdb re-called the 5' RACE reads, giving one row per CDR3 protein. The repertoire has around 200,000 distinct CDR3 sequences, 9.4% of them found once; the top ten carry about 5.5%. This sample is drawn from a study of identical twins. Study results and limitations: Cord blood beta clonotypes that were abundant carried fewer insertions, and memory repertoires showed no such trend. For out-of-frame alpha sequences shared by twins, low generation probability was in excess. Modelling underestimated the level of out-of-frame TCR alpha sharing observed in monozygotic twins.

This chain links TRBV2 with TRBJ2-5; tentative D call: TRBD2 (6 bases). The TCR sequence derives from a woman in her late teens or twenties in good health. Input material: memory (CD45RO+) T cells sorted from blood. The CDR3 region is CASSALPSRGFGETQYF. The CDR3 DNA sequence: TGTGCCAGCAGTGCTCTCCCGTCCCGGGGGTTTGGCGAGACCCAGTACTTC.